The sequence of this TCR beta chain was determined in a study of shared T cell receptors in the human thymus. The repertoire was sequenced with immunoSEQ multiplex PCR; TCRdb's copy has only in-frame clones and lacks some. Of about 660,000 clones listed, 70% to 90% are singletons. CDR3 length: 12 residues. V lost 7 bases, J lost 4 bases, and 11 bases lay in between. CDR1 is SGHRS and CDR2 is YFSETQ in the germline V gene. The data also belong to a second study, concerning human thymus T cells. From that report: The people who donated were healthy Finnish babies having corrective surgery for congenital heart defects. Corrective heart surgery yielded the resections from which the thymus tissue came. In thymic and blood repertoires alike, V and J usage looked biased. Related reports documented highly overlapping thymic repertoires among unrelated individuals.

V and J are TRBV5-1 and TRBJ1-2; perhaps TRBD1 as D (6 bases). The receptor was isolated from a boy in the first two years of life with a congenital heart defect. Sample: thymocytes. CDR3 in DNA: TGCGCCAGCTCTGGACAGACCTATGGCTACACCTTC. Its translation: CASSGQTYGYTF.